This TCR beta chain was profiled in a study of response to subunit inactivated influenza vaccine. Whole-study findings and limits: Every seasonal influenza vaccination brings in few new T cells, the authors suggested.

This clonotype appeared many times. Its target is not known. One entry per CDR3 protein results from TCRdb running MiXCR on the RT-PCR reads. The repertoire consists of 500,000 or so distinct CDR3 sequences, with roughly 9.7% occurring once and the leading ten covering about an eighth. The CDR3 is 16 amino acids. Germline CDR1 LGHNA, CDR2 YNFKEQ. V was shortened by 0 bases and J by 6 bases, with 17 bases between the two germline ends. This clonotype originated in a man between 45 and 60 years old who received an inactivated influenza vaccine. The chain couples TRBV4-2 to TRBJ1-1, with TRBD1 as a possible D gene (5 bases). Sample: PBMCs from blood, taken 45 days after vaccination. The CDR3 region has the DNA TGTGCCAGCAGCCAAGATTCCGGACCTAGGGGCTCTGAAGCTTTCTTT. It is translated as CASSQDSGPRGSEAFF.